This is a list of T cell receptor beta chains from one sample in a study of blood T cells in healthy people across ages. TCRdb passed the 5' RACE reads through MiXCR, listing each CDR3 protein once. The table has around 1,500,000 distinct CDR3 sequences, approximately 38% seen once; the top ten hold 7% to 9.5%. Sequencing was performed on blood. The receptors stem from a woman between 18 and 29 years old in good health. The CDR3 runs from the conserved cysteine through the conserved F or W. Fields, in order: V gene, clone size, CDR3 protein. Rows may omit the clone size; those that give it use once, few, many or a size class.

>TRBV7-2|once
CASSLRSGAADTQYF
>TRBV11-2|few
CASSLVGGAIQETQYF
>TRBV11-2|few
CASSPLLGPKETQYF
>TRBV29-1|few
CSVDSGEQYF
>TRBV20-1|NA
CSARPPSGSTDTQYF
>TRBV20-1|NA
CSARDPLELHTGELFF
>TRBV10-3|NA
CAISGSGGGNEQFF
>TRBV6-4|NA
CASSLKGMNEQFF
>TRBV7-9|NA
CASSFSLVQANYGYTF
>TRBV15|few
CATSRRDRGGGYTF
>TRBV7-9|NA
CASSSDGPGQRSSYNEQFF
>TRBV12-3/TRBV12-4|NA
CASSPASGNIQYF
>TRBV11-2|NA
CASSLDGETAGEYGYTF